The 14 T cell receptor beta chains reported below all come from one sample, sequenced in a study of cytomegalovirus exposure and HLA in healthy donors. The study ran its PCR with 60 Vbeta and 13 Jbeta primers. TCRdb's copy holds only in-frame clones and misses some; the assay was immunoSEQ multiplex PCR. This sample carries approximately 110,000 clones, 73% of them seen once, and the ten largest clones take about 4.5%. Sequencing used PBMCs. The source is a man aged 60-69 years in good health and CMV-seropositive.

The rearrangement uses TRBV15 and TRBJ1-4, with 9 bases matching TRBD1. The germline V gene has CDR1 LNHNV and CDR2 YYDKDF (reference sequence). The CDR3 sequence is 17 residues long. V shed 5 bases, J shed 5 bases, and the junction held 12 bases outside the gene matches. The CDR3 sequence is CATSPGVGQGWNEKLFF. CDR3 DNA sequence: TGTGCCACCAGCCCGGGAGTGGGACAGGGCTGGAATGAAAAACTGTTTTTT.

V is TRBV18 and J is TRBJ1-2; 9 bases fit TRBD1. Germline V gene data show CDR1 as KGHSH and CDR2 as LQKENI. The CDR3 covers 13 residues. V was clipped by 3 bases and J by 6 bases; unmatched bases: 2. CDR3 region: CASSPDRGNGYTF. DNA of the CDR3: TGTGCCAGCTCACCCGACAGGGGGAATGGCTACACCTTC.

The rearrangement links TRBV25-1 to TRBJ1-6, with D unresolved. Germline loops: CDR1 MGHDK, CDR2 SYGVNS. This CDR3 spans 13 amino acids. Trimming took off 7 bases at V and 8 bases at J, with 12 bases between the two ends. The CDR3 spells CASTQARDSPLHF. The CDR3 nucleotides are TGTGCCAGCACTCAGGCGCGAGATTCACCCCTCCACTTT.

The CDR3 sequence is CARGTGFSEQYF. Written as DNA, the CDR3 is TGTGCCCGCGGGACAGGGTTCTCCGAGCAGTACTTC. V and J are TRBV30 and TRBJ2-7; 9 bases match TRBD1. V lost 8 bases and J lost 6; bases outside the gene matches: 8. The CDR3 contains 12 residues. Per germline, CDR1 GTSNPN and CDR2 SVGIG (reference sequence).

The CDR3 protein is CASRRDREGLELFF. The CDR3 DNA follows: TGTGCCAGCAGGAGGGACAGGGAGGGGTTGGAACTGTTTTTT. The rearrangement links TRBV6-1 to TRBJ1-4, with 9 bases identical to TRBD1. CDR1 is MNHNS and CDR2 is SASEGT in the germline V gene. The J segment lost 12 bases and the V segment lost 6 bases, leaving 11 bases of the junction unmatched. This CDR3 contains 14 residues.

Notes on this clone: One end of the junction is discordant with germline, which a read error may explain. The V call is TRBV7-9, the J call TRBJ2-7; 10 bases fit TRBD1. The CDR3 has 17 amino acids. Germline CDR1 SEHNR, CDR2 FQNEAQ (reference sequence). CDR3 in amino acids: CSSRDGTGAKVAYEQYF. The CDR3 nucleotides are TGTTCCAGCAGGGACGGGACAGGGGCAAAAGTGGCCTACGAGCAGTACTTC.

This chain joins TRBV5-1 and TRBJ2-1, with 10 bases lining up with TRBD2. J was trimmed by 6 bases and V by 0 bases; bases with no gene match: 0. The CDR3 runs 14 residues. The V gene's germline CDR1 is SGHRS and CDR2 YFSETQ. CDR3 nucleotide sequence: TGCGCCAGCAGCTTGGCTAGCGGGGGCAATGAGCAGTTCTTC. It codes for CASSLASGGNEQFF.

J is TRBJ2-2 and V is TRBV29-1; D perhaps matches TRBD2 (5 bases). Looked up from germline, CDR1 is SQVTM and CDR2 is ANQGSEA. The CDR3 runs to 16 residues. V lost 7 bases and J lost 2, with 20 bases in between. The CDR3 sequence is CSAAPEAVGNTGELFF. The CDR3 DNA reads TGCAGCGCCGCTCCGGAGGCGGTGGGAAACACCGGGGAGCTGTTTTTT.

In this sample, this clone turned up a few times. The chain employs TRBV6-4 and TRBJ2-2; maybe TRBD1 (5 bases). From germline, CDR1 is MRHNA and CDR2 SNTAGT. The V end lost 6 bases, the J end lost 3 bases, and 11 bases lay between the germline ends. The CDR3 length is 14 residues. CDR3 sequence reads: CASSLGQDTGELFF. The CDR3 DNA sequence: TGTGCCAGCAGCCTGGGGCAGGACACCGGGGAGCTGTTTTTT.

The V gene is TRBV28, the J gene TRBJ1-1; D is uncertain. With 7 bases removed from V and 5 bases from J, the gap between germline ends came to 11 bases. CDR1 is MDHEN, CDR2 SYDVKM, per germline. CDR3 size: 12 residues. The CDR3 nucleotides read TGTGCCAGCATCGGAGATCGAACTGAAGCTTTCTTT. This encodes CASIGDRTEAFF.

Of note for this clone: The sample contains more than one DNA sequence encoding this CDR3. The V and J genes are TRBV9 and TRBJ1-1, with a weak D call TRBD1 (5 bases). This CDR3 spans 13 amino acids. The V end lost 4 bases, the J end lost 3 bases, and 10 bases lay between the germline ends. Germline CDR1 reads SGDLS; CDR2 reads YYNGEE. This chain's CDR3 is CASSPRGDTEAFF. As DNA, the CDR3 is TGTGCCAGCAGCCCCCGGGGGGACACTGAAGCTTTCTTT.

This clone appeared a single time. The chain couples TRBV7-3 to TRBJ1-2; D unresolved. Looked up from germline, CDR1 is SGHTA and CDR2 is FQGTGA. With 8 bases removed from V and 3 bases from J, the gap between germline ends came to 10 bases. The CDR3 has 12 amino acids. DNA for the CDR3: TGTGCCAGCCAAGGAGTCGACTATGGCTACACCTTC. Translating gives CASQGVDYGYTF.

J is TRBJ2-2 and V is TRBV7-8; 10 bases match TRBD2. The J segment lost 4 bases and the V segment lost 7 bases, leaving 3 bases of the junction unmatched. The germline V gene has CDR1 SGHVS and CDR2 FQNEAQ. The CDR3 has 14 residues. The CDR3 DNA follows: TGTGCCAGCATCCTAGCGGGGGCCACCGGGGAGCTGTTTTTT. It yields the protein CASILAGATGELFF. The full variable domain, completed using reference TRBV7-8 and TRBJ2-2, is GAGVSQSPRYKVAKRGQDVALRCDPISGHVSLFWYQQALGQGPEFLTYFQNEAQLDKSGLPSDRFFAERPEGSVSTLKIQRTQQEDSAVYLCASILAGATGELFFGEGSRLTVL.

The CDR3 bases are TGTGCCAGCTCAACAGGGGCTGGAGAGACCCAGTACTTC. The encoded protein is CASSTGAGETQYF. The chain uses TRBV18 and TRBJ2-5; 7 nucleotides align to TRBD1. Trimming cost V 5 bases and J 4 bases; bases outside gene matches: 4. Germline CDR1 is KGHSH and CDR2 is LQKENI. The CDR3 has 13 residues.